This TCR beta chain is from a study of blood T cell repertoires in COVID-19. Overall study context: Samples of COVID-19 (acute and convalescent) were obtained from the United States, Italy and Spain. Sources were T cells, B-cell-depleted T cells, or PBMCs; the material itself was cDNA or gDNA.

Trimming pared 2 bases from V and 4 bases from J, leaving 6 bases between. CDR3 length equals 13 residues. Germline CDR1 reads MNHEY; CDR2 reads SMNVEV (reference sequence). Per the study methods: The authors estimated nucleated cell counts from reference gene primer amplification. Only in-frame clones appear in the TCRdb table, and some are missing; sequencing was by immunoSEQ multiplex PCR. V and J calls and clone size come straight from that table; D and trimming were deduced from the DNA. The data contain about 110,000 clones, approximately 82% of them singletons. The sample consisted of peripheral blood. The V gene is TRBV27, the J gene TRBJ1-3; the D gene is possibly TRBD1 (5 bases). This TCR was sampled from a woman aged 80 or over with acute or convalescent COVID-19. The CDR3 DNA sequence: TGTGCCAGCAGTTTAAGACAGGGAAACACCATATATTTT. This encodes CASSLRQGNTIYF.